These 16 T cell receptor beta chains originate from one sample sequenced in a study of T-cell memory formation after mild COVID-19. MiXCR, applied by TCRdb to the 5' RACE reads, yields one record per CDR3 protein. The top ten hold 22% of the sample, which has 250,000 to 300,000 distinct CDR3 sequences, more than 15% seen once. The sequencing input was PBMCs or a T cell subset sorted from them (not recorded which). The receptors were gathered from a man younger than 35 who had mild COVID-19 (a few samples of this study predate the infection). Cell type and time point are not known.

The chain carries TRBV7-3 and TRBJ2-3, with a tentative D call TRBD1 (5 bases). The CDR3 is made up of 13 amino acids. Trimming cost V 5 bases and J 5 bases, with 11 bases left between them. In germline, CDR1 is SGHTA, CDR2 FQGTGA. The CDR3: CASSSNQGDTQYF. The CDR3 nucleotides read TGTGCCAGCAGCAGTAACCAGGGAGATACGCAGTATTTT.

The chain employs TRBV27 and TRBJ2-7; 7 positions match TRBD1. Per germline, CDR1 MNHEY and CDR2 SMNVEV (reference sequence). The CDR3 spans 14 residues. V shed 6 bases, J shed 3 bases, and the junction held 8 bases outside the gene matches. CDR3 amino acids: CASRQTGEYYEQYV. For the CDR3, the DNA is TGTGCCAGCAGGCAAACAGGGGAATACTACGAGCAGTACGTC.

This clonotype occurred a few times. As DNA, the CDR3 is TGTGCCAGCAGTTTGGGTAGGATCTATGAGCAGTTCTTC. Translated: CASSLGRIYEQFF. The gene calls are TRBV6-5 and TRBJ2-1; D call uncertain. Germline values: CDR1 MNHEY, CDR2 SVGAGI. Between the trimmed V and J ends, which lost 4 bases and 8 bases, there was a span of 12 bases. CDR3 size: 13 residues.

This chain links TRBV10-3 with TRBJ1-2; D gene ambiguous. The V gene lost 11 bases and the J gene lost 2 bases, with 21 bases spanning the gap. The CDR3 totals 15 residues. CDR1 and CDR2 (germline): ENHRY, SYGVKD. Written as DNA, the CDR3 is TGTGCCGTTTGGGGTGGTGGTCTCTCCAACTATGGCTACACCTTC. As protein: CAVWGGGLSNYGYTF.

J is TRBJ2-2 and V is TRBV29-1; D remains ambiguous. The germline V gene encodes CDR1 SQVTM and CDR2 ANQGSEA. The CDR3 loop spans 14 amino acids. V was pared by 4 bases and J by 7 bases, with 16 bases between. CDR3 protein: CSVGGASSIGELFF. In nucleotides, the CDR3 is TGCAGCGTTGGTGGTGCCAGTTCAATCGGGGAGCTGTTTTTT.

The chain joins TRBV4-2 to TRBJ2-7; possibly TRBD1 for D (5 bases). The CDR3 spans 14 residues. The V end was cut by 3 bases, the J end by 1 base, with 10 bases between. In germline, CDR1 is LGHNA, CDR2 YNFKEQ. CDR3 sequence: CASSQDTSSYEQYF. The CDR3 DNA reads TGTGCCAGCAGCCAGGACACCTCATCCTACGAGCAGTACTTC.

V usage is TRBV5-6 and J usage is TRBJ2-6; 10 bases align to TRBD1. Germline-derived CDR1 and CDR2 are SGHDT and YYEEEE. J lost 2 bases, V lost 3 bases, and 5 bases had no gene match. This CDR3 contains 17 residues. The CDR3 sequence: CASSSRQGAPGANVLTF. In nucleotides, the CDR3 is TGTGCCAGCAGCTCCCGACAGGGGGCGCCTGGGGCCAACGTCCTGACTTTC. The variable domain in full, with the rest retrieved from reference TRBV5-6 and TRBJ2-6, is DAGVTQSPTHLIKTRGQQVTLRCSPKSGHDTVSWYQQALGQGPQFIFQYYEEEERQRGNFPDRFSGHQFPNYSSELNVNALLLGDSALYLCASSSRQGAPGANVLTFGAGSRLTVL.

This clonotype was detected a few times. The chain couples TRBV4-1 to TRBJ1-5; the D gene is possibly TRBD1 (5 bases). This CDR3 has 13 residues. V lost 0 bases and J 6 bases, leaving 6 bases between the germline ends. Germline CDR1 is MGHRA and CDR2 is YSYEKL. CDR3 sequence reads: CASSQDQGQPQHF. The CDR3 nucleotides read TGCGCCAGCAGCCAAGACCAGGGTCAGCCCCAGCATTTT.

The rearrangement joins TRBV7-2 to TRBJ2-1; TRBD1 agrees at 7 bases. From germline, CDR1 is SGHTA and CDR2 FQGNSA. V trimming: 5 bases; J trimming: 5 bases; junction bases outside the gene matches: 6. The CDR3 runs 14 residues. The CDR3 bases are TGTGCCAGCAGCCCGGGACAGCACCACAATGAGCAGTTCTTC. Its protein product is CASSPGQHHNEQFF.

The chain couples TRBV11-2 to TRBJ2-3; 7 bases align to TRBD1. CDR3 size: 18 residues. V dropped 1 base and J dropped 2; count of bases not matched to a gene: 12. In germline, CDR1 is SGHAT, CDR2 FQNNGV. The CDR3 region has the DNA TGTGCCAGCAGCTTAGGAGTGGGATATACAGGGGCCACAGATACGCAGTATTTT. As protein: CASSLGVGYTGATDTQYF.

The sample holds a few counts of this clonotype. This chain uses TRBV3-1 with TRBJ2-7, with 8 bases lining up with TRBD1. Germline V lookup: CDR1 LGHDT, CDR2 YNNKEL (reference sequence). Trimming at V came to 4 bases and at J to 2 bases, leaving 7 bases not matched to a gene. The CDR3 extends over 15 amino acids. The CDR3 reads CASSRGPGQAYEQYF. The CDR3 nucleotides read TGTGCCAGCAGCCGAGGCCCGGGACAGGCCTACGAGCAGTACTTC.

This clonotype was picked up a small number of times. The CDR3 region is CASSQRAGLRETQYF. CDR3 coding DNA: TGTGCCAGCAGTCAGCGGGCGGGACTACGAGAGACCCAGTACTTC. V gene TRBV6-2 or TRBV6-3 combines with J gene TRBJ2-5; the match to TRBD2 covers 7 bases. The CDR3 is made up of 15 amino acids. Trimming at V came to 5 bases and at J to 4 bases, leaving 10 bases not matched to a gene. Looked up from germline, CDR1 is MNHEY and CDR2 is SVGEGT.

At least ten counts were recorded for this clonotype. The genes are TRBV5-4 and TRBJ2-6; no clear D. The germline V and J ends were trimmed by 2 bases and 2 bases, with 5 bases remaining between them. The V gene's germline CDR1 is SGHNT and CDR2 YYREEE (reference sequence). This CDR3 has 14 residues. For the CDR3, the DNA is TGTGCCAGCAGCTTCGGGCCTGGGGCCAACGTCCTGACTTTC. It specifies CASSFGPGANVLTF.

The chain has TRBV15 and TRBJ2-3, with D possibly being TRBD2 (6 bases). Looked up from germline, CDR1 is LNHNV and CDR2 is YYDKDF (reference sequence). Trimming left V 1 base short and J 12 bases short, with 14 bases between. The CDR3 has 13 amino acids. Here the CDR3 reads CATSRGGGNAQYF. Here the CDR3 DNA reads TGTGCCACCAGCAGAGGAGGCGGGAACGCACAGTATTTT.

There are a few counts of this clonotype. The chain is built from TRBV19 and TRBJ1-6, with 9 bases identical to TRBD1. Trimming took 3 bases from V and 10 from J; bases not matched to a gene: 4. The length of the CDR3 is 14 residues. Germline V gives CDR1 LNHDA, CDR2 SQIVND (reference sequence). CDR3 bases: TGTGCCAGTAGTATTGGACAGGGGTACTCACCCCTCCACTTT. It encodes CASSIGQGYSPLHF.

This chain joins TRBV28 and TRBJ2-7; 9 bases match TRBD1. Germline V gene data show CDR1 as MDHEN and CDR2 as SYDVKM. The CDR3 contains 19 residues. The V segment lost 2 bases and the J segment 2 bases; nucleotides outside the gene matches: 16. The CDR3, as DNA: TGTGCCAGCAGTTTACGTCTTATTCCGGGACAGGGCAAACCCTACGAGCAGTACGTC. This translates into CASSLRLIPGQGKPYEQYV.